These 15 T cell receptor beta chains originate from one sample sequenced in a study of blood T cell repertoires in COVID-19. Clones were sequenced by immunoSEQ multiplex PCR, and TCRdb holds only the in-frame ones, with some missing. The sample includes fewer than 150,000 clones, about 88% of them seen just once. Sequencing input: peripheral blood. The receptors here all came from a man aged 50-59 years with active or convalescent COVID-19.

This clone appeared a single time. This chain links TRBV2 with TRBJ1-2; tentative D call: TRBD1 (6 bases). Germline V CDR1 and CDR2: SNHLY, FYNNEI. The CDR3 covers 14 residues. Trimming removed 3 bases from V and 5 bases from J, with 13 bases in between. The CDR3 nucleotides are TGTGCCAGCAGTGACCGAAGAACAGGGTATGGCTACACCTTC. It specifies CASSDRRTGYGYTF.

The chain employs TRBV19 and TRBJ1-2, with 8 positions matching TRBD1. The ends lost 6 bases at V and 7 bases at J; junction bases unmatched: 10. CDR1 and CDR2 (germline): LNHDA, SQIVND (reference sequence). The CDR3 loop spans 14 amino acids. CDR3: CASSSRGRVRGYTF. CDR3 DNA sequence: TGTGCCAGTAGCAGCAGGGGGCGAGTTCGTGGCTACACCTTC.

The chain combines TRBV7-9 with TRBJ2-7; 11 nucleotides agree with TRBD2. The CDR3 spans 15 residues. With 5 bases clipped from V and 5 bases from J, the junction kept 8 bases outside the gene matches. Germline V lookup: CDR1 SEHNR, CDR2 FQNEAQ (reference sequence). This chain's CDR3 is CASSPLAGGPNEQYF. The CDR3 coding sequence is TGTGCCAGCAGCCCCTTAGCGGGAGGGCCGAACGAGCAGTACTTC.

The chain uses TRBV6-5 and TRBJ2-7, with D possibly matching TRBD1 (5 bases). Germline assignment: CDR1 MNHEY and CDR2 SVGAGI. V lost 5 bases and J lost 5, with 13 bases in between. This CDR3 spans 13 amino acids. This CDR3 is CASSQPGLNEQYF. DNA for the CDR3: TGTGCCAGCAGTCAACCAGGGTTGAACGAGCAGTACTTC.

V gene TRBV28 combines with J gene TRBJ1-1, with D tentatively TRBD1 (6 bases). From germline, CDR1 is MDHEN and CDR2 SYDVKM. The V gene lost 4 bases and the J gene lost 4 bases, with 16 bases spanning the gap. The CDR3 contains 15 residues. CDR3 in amino acids: CASSYSTGLGTEAFF. The CDR3 DNA reads as TGTGCCAGCAGTTATTCCACAGGGTTGGGCACTGAAGCTTTCTTT.

The V and J genes are TRBV7-8 and TRBJ1-5, with a tentative D call TRBD1 (6 bases). The CDR3 spans 14 residues. The germline CDR1 and CDR2 sequences are SGHVS and FQNEAQ. V was cut by 6 bases and J by 4 bases, with 13 bases left in between. In DNA, the CDR3 is TGTGCCAGCAGTGGAGGACAGTTGAATCAGCCCCAGCATTTT. This gives the protein CASSGGQLNQPQHF.

The CDR3 DNA sequence: TGTGCCAGCAGTTGGGGCGGGGAGGGGAACACTGAAGCTTTCTTT. The encoded protein is CASSWGGEGNTEAFF. The J gene is TRBJ1-1, the V gene TRBV6-5, with D tentatively TRBD1 (5 bases). The CDR3 has 15 amino acids. Trimming took 4 bases from V and 1 from J, leaving 13 bases between them. Looked up from germline, CDR1 is MNHEY and CDR2 is SVGAGI.

CDR3 nucleotides: TGTGCCAGCAGCCTGGACAGGGGCTACGAGCAGTACTTC. This gives the protein CASSLDRGYEQYF. The chain employs TRBV11-2 and TRBJ2-7; 9 bases line up with TRBD1. Per the germline V gene, CDR1 is SGHAT and CDR2 is FQNNGV. This CDR3 is 13 amino acids long. Unmatched junction bases numbered 2, after V lost 5 bases and J lost 3 bases.

The J gene is TRBJ2-7, the V gene TRBV12-3 or TRBV12-4; possible D gene TRBD2, 6 bases. Between the trimmed V and J ends, which lost 1 base and 4 bases, there was a span of 8 bases. The CDR3 covers 13 residues. CDR3 nucleotide sequence: TGTGCCAGCAGTTTAGGCGGGATTTACGAGCAGTACTTC. As protein: CASSLGGIYEQYF.

This clone is a singleton in its sample. The chain is built from TRBV7-2 and TRBJ2-2, with unresolved D. Trimming took 5 bases from V and 5 from J, leaving 15 bases between them. This CDR3 is 15 amino acids long. Germline CDR1 is SGHTA and CDR2 is FQGNSA. CDR3 DNA: TGTGCCAGCAGCGTCGTTAGTAGTGGTACCGGGGAGCTGTTTTTT. Encoded protein: CASSVVSSGTGELFF. Filled out from reference TRBV7-2 and TRBJ2-2, the complete variable domain reads GAGVSQSPSNKVTEKGKDVELRCDPISGHTALYWYRQSLGQGLEFLIYFQGNSAPDKSGLPSDRFSAERTGGSVSTLTIQRTQQEDSAVYLCASSVVSSGTGELFFGEGSRLTVL.

The chain recombines TRBV5-1 with TRBJ1-4; 7 bases align to TRBD1. Germline loops: CDR1 SGHRS, CDR2 YFSETQ. Losses at the gene ends were 4 bases for V and 5 bases for J; bases not matched to a gene: 8. The CDR3 extends over 15 amino acids. The DNA of the CDR3 is TGCGCCAGCAGCGCAACCGGGACAGAGAATGAAAAACTGTTTTTT. It encodes CASSATGTENEKLFF.

The chain has TRBV19 and TRBJ2-2, with 8 bases aligning to TRBD2. J was trimmed by 1 base and V by 6 bases; bases with no gene match: 10. The CDR3 sequence is 17 residues long. The V gene's germline CDR1 is LNHDA and CDR2 SQIVND (reference sequence). CDR3 sequence reads: CASSFYGLAGNTGELFF. The CDR3 DNA reads as TGTGCCAGTAGCTTTTACGGCCTAGCGGGGAACACCGGGGAGCTGTTTTTT.

V and J are TRBV9 and TRBJ2-7, with 8 bases aligning to TRBD2. This CDR3 has 14 amino acids. Germline trimming cut 0 bases from V and 5 bases from J; bases unmatched to any gene: 4. From germline, CDR1 is SGDLS and CDR2 YYNGEE. For the CDR3, the DNA is TGTGCCAGCAGCGTAGGACTAGCGAGCCACGAGCAGTACTTC. Its protein product is CASSVGLASHEQYF.

The chain has TRBV13 and TRBJ1-1; D is perhaps TRBD1 (6 bases). Trimming cost V 5 bases and J 8 bases, with 21 bases left between them. The CDR3 is 15 amino acids. Germline CDR1 PRHDT, CDR2 FYEKMQ (reference sequence). The CDR3 protein is CASSARDTGSWEAFF. Written as DNA, the CDR3 is TGTGCCAGCAGCGCCCGGGACACCGGGTCTTGGGAAGCTTTCTTT.

The rearrangement links TRBV5-5 to TRBJ2-7; tentative D call: TRBD2 (5 bases). This CDR3 comprises 15 residues. Germline CDR1 reads SGHKS; CDR2 reads YYEKEE (reference sequence). V was cut by 2 bases and J by 1 base, with 13 bases left in between. The CDR3 sequence is CASSFLPRGSYEQYF. The CDR3 region has the DNA TGTGCCAGCAGCTTTTTGCCTCGGGGTTCCTACGAGCAGTACTTC.